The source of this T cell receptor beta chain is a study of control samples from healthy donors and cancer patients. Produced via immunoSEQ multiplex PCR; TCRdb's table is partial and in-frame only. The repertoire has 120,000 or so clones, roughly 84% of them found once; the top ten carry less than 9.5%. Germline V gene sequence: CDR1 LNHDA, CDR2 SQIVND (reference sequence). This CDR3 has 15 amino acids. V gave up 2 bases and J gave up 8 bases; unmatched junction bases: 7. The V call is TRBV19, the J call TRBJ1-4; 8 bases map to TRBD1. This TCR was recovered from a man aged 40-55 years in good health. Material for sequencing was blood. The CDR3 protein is CASSIRAGGGEKLFF. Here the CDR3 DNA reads TGTGCCAGTAGTATAAGGGCAGGGGGCGGCGAAAAACTGTTTTTT. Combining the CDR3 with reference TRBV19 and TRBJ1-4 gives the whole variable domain DGGITQSPKYLFRKEGQNVTLSCEQNLNHDAMYWYRQDPGQGLRLIYYSQIVNDFQKGDIAEGYSVSREKKESFPLTVTSAQKNPTAFYLCASSIRAGGGEKLFFGSGTQLSVL.